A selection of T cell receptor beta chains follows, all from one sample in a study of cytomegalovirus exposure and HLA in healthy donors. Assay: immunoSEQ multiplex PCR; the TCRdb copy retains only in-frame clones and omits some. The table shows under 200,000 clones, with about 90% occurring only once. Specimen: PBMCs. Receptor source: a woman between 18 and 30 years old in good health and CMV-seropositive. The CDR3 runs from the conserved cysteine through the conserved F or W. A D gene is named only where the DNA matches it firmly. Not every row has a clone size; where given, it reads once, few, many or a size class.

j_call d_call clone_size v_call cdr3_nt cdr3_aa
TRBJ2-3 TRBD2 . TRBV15 TGTGCCACCAACCGAGCGGGGGACACAGATACGCAGTATTTT CATNRAGDTDTQYF
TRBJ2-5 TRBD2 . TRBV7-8 TGTGCCAGCAGCCCCAGACTAGCGGGAGTTGAGCGCAAGACCCAGTACTTC CASSPRLAGVERKTQYF
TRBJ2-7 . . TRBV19 TGTGCCACCCAGACACCGGCCTACGAGCAGTACTTC CATQTPAYEQYF
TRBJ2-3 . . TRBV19 TGTGCCAGTAGAGTCGAGCAGAGCCCAGGGAATACGCAGTATTTT CASRVEQSPGNTQYF
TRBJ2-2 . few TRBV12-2 TGTGCAAGTCGCTTAGCGGCCACCGGGGAGCTGTTTTTT CASRLAATGELFF
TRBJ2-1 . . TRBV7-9 TGTGCCAGCAGCTTAGGGCGGAATGAGCAGTTCTTC CASSLGRNEQFF
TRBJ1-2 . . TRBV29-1 TGCAGCGTTGAAGGAGACGGGTATGATGGCTACACCTTC CSVEGDGYDGYTF
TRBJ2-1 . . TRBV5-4 TGTGCCAGCAGCTCGATAGTCGGGGGGCGGGGTGAGCAGTTCTTC CASSSIVGGRGEQFF
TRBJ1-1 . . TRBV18 TGTGCCAGCTCACCGATTGGGGGCTGGGCCATGAACACTGAAGCTTTCTTT CASSPIGGWAMNTEAFF
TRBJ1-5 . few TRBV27 TGTGCCAGCAGTTCCCGACTACCCAATCAGCCCCAGCATTTT CASSSRLPNQPQHF
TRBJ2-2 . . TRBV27 TGTGCCAGCAGTTTGGACCGACGAGCAGGGCCGAACACCGGGGAGCTGTTTTTT CASSLDRRAGPNTGELFF
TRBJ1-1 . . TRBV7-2 TGTGCCAGCAGCTTGGGTTTATGGGGCATGAACACTGAAGCTTTCTTT CASSLGLWGMNTEAFF
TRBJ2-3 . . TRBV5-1 TGCGCCAGCAGCCCTGGACACGTTACTAGCACAGATACGCAGTATTTT CASSPGHVTSTDTQYF
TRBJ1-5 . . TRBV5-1 TGCGCCAGCAGCCCAGAAGGCAATCAGCCCCAGCATTTT CASSPEGNQPQHF
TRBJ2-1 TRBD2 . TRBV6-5 TGTGCCAGCAGTTCCCCCCGCGGGGGGAGCTACAATGAGCAGTTCTTC CASSSPRGGSYNEQFF
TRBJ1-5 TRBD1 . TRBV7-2 TGTGCCAGCAGCTCCAACAGGGGCGCGCCGAAGCCCCAGCATTTT CASSSNRGAPKPQHF
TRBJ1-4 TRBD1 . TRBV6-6 TGTGCCAGCAGTTACTGGACAGGCCCAACTAATGAAAAACTGTTTTTT CASSYWTGPTNEKLFF
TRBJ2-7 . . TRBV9 TGTGCCAGCAGCGAGGGCTGGCGGGGCTACGAGCAGTACTTC CASSEGWRGYEQYF
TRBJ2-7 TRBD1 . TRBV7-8 TGTGCCAGCAGCTCGACAGGGGGAGGTAGAAACTACGAGCAGTACTTC CASSSTGGGRNYEQYF
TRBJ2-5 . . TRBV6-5 TGTGCCAGCAGTTACTCGACTCCACGAGAGGAGACCCAGTACTTC CASSYSTPREETQYF
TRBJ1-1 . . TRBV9 TGTGCCAGCAGCCCAGGGGTCCCGGGCTTCACGAACACTGAAGCTTTCTTT CASSPGVPGFTNTEAFF
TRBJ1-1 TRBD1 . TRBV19 TGTGCCAGTAGTATAGATATACAGGGGGCCGACACTGAAGCTTTCTTT CASSIDIQGADTEAFF
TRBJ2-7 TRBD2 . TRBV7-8 TGTGCCAGCAGCTTAGAGTCCGGGGGGACCTACGAGCAGTACTTC CASSLESGGTYEQYF
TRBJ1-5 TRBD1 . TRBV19 TGTGCCAGTAGGCCCTTGGAGGGACAGCAGCCCCAGCATTTT CASRPLEGQQPQHF
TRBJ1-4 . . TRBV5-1 TGCGCCAGCAGCTTAGGAGGACTTGCAACTAATGAAAAACTGTTTTTT CASSLGGLATNEKLFF